These 21 T cell receptor beta chains share one sample of origin, sequenced in a study of OX40 agonist ivuxolimab in advanced cancers. Produced via immunoSEQ multiplex PCR; TCRdb's table is partial and in-frame only. The data contain tens of thousands of clones, 85% of them singletons. Sample: CD4+ or CD8+ T cells sorted from blood, taken in a trial of the OX40 agonist ivuxolimab. These receptor sequences come from an adult with an advanced solid tumor such as melanoma, head and neck, liver or kidney cancer.

This clone was seen just once. The chain is built from TRBV7-4 and TRBJ1-5, with 8 bases that match TRBD1. Germline values: CDR1 SGHVT, CDR2 SQSDAQ. CDR3 length: 15 residues. Trimming took 4 bases from V and 4 from J; bases not matched to a gene: 6. The CDR3 protein is CASSSRGRLNQPQHF. CDR3 nucleotide sequence: TGTGCCAGCAGCTCCAGGGGGCGGTTGAATCAGCCCCAGCATTTT.

The chain has TRBV15 and TRBJ1-2; D gene unclear. V lost 0 bases to trimming and J lost 8 bases, with 13 bases between them. Germline assignment: CDR1 LNHNV and CDR2 YYDKDF (reference sequence). CDR3 length: 14 residues. The CDR3 sequence: CATSRETTGGGYTF. The CDR3 DNA follows: TGTGCCACCAGCAGAGAGACTACGGGAGGCGGCTACACCTTC. The full variable domain, in which reference TRBV15 and TRBJ1-2 provide the parts outside the CDR3, is DAMVIQNPRYQVTQFGKPVTLSCSQTLNHNVMYWYQQKSSQAPKLLFHYYDKDFNNEADTPDNFQSRRPNTSFCFLDIRSPGLGDTAMYLCATSRETTGGGYTFGSGTRLTVV.

The rearrangement joins TRBV18 to TRBJ2-7, with TRBD1 as a possible D gene (6 bases). V lost 0 bases, J lost 2 bases, and 11 bases lay in between. From germline, CDR1 is KGHSH and CDR2 LQKENI. The CDR3 sequence is 15 residues long. The CDR3, as DNA: TGTGCCAGCTCACCACCGAAGACAGGTCCCTACGAGCAGTACTTC. This codes for CASSPPKTGPYEQYF.

This chain connects TRBV11-2 to TRBJ2-1, with 7 bases identical to TRBD2. Trimming took 6 bases from V and 7 from J; bases not matched to a gene: 9. Germline CDR1 SGHAT, CDR2 FQNNGV. This CDR3 comprises 14 residues. CDR3 loop: CASSRGRAGNEQFF. CDR3 nucleotide sequence: TGTGCCAGCAGTAGAGGGAGGGCCGGAAATGAGCAGTTCTTC.

This sequence joins TRBV10-3 and TRBJ2-1; D not resolved. The V end lost 0 bases, the J end lost 11 bases, and 11 bases lay between the germline ends. There are 13 residues in the CDR3. CDR1 ENHRY and CDR2 SYGVKD come from the germline V gene. The CDR3 DNA sequence: TGTGCCATCAGTGAGTCAGCAGCCCAGCAGCAGTTCTTC. Its protein is CAISESAAQQQFF.

This clone was found once. The chain links TRBV6-5 to TRBJ1-2, with D perhaps TRBD1 (6 bases). Germline CDR1 MNHEY, CDR2 SVGAGI. The germline V and J ends were trimmed by 6 bases and 8 bases, with 13 bases remaining between them. This CDR3 spans 12 amino acids. The CDR3 reads CASSSQGYGYTF. The CDR3, as DNA: TGTGCCAGCAGCTCACAGGGCTACGGCTACACCTTC.

The J gene is TRBJ2-3, the V gene TRBV9, with D perhaps matching TRBD1 or TRBD2 (5 bases each). Trimming stripped 6 bases from V and 5 bases from J, with 19 bases between. The germline V gene encodes CDR1 SGDLS and CDR2 YYNGEE. CDR3 size: 15 residues. The CDR3 DNA reads as TGTGCCAGCACCCGCCGTGGGGACGCGGTAGATACGCAGTATTTT. Translation: CASTRRGDAVDTQYF.

The chain links TRBV15 to TRBJ1-2; D is uncertain. Trimming stripped 0 bases from V and 3 bases from J, with 2 bases between. The CDR3 is made up of 12 amino acids. Per the germline V gene, CDR1 is LNHNV and CDR2 is YYDKDF (reference sequence). CDR3 in DNA: TGTGCCACCAGCAGAGACTACTATGGCTACACCTTC. Its protein is CATSRDYYGYTF.

The CDR3, as DNA: TGTGCCAGTAGACTGCAGAGCTCTGGAAACACCATATATTTT. Translating gives CASRLQSSGNTIYF. This rearrangement joins TRBV19 to TRBJ1-3; D is ambiguous. The CDR3 loop spans 14 amino acids. CDR1 is LNHDA, CDR2 SQIVND, per germline (reference sequence). With 6 bases removed from V and 0 bases from J, the gap between germline ends came to 9 bases.

This sequence joins TRBV11-3 and TRBJ1-5; 10 nucleotides agree with TRBD1. This CDR3 comprises 18 residues. Losses at the gene ends were 4 bases for V and 0 bases for J; bases not matched to a gene: 9. Germline CDR1 reads SGHNT; CDR2 reads YENEEA. This CDR3 is CASSSTRDRGDSNQPQHF. The CDR3 coding sequence is TGTGCCAGCAGCTCTACCCGGGACAGGGGTGATAGCAATCAGCCCCAGCATTTT.

A few counts support this clone. This chain links TRBV5-1 with TRBJ2-6, with 8 bases aligning to TRBD1. The V segment lost 4 bases and the J segment 2 bases; nucleotides outside the gene matches: 5. The CDR3 runs to 16 residues. Germline loops: CDR1 SGHRS, CDR2 YFSETQ. The CDR3 reads CASSVQQGAGANVLTF. CDR3 DNA sequence: TGCGCCAGCAGCGTACAACAGGGGGCTGGGGCCAACGTCCTGACTTTC.

This clone was detected once. The chain is built from TRBV5-8 and TRBJ2-2, with D perhaps being TRBD1 or TRBD2 (5 bases each). Looked up from germline, CDR1 is SGHTS and CDR2 is YDEGEE. Trimming cost V 0 bases and J 4 bases, with 16 bases left between them. The CDR3 covers 17 residues. This CDR3 is CASSLGLVSGLTGELFF. The CDR3 coding sequence is TGTGCCAGCAGCTTGGGGCTCGTCTCGGGGCTCACCGGGGAGCTGTTTTTT.

V is TRBV28 and J is TRBJ1-4; unclear D gene. The germline V gene encodes CDR1 MDHEN and CDR2 SYDVKM. The CDR3 extends over 16 amino acids. V was cut by 3 bases and J by 6 bases, with 17 bases left in between. The chain's CDR3 is CASSFSLGVGDEKLFF. CDR3 in DNA: TGTGCCAGCAGTTTCTCCTTAGGAGTAGGAGATGAAAAACTGTTTTTT.

The J gene is TRBJ2-4, the V gene TRBV19; no clear D gene. Germline V gives CDR1 LNHDA, CDR2 SQIVND (reference sequence). This CDR3 spans 16 amino acids. Trimming left V 4 bases short and J 0 bases short, with 13 bases between. DNA for the CDR3: TGTGCCAGTAGTAAACCAAGCCGGTTAGCCAAAAACATTCAGTACTTC. This sequence encodes CASSKPSRLAKNIQYF.

The V call is TRBV7-9, the J call TRBJ2-3; possibly TRBD1 or TRBD2 for D (6 bases each). Trimming cost V 1 base and J 8 bases, with 10 bases left between them. This CDR3 has 13 residues. Germline V CDR1 and CDR2: SEHNR, FQNEAQ (reference sequence). The CDR3 is CASSLEGGITQYF. Written as DNA, the CDR3 is TGTGCCAGCAGCTTAGAGGGGGGTATTACGCAGTATTTT.

This chain links TRBV7-9 with TRBJ2-5, with D perhaps matching TRBD2 (5 bases). V dropped 7 bases and J dropped 6 bases, with 12 bases sitting between them. CDR1 is SEHNR, CDR2 FQNEAQ, per germline (reference sequence). The CDR3 runs to 12 residues. Written as DNA, the CDR3 is TGTGCCAGCAATGGAGACGGGAAGACCCAGTACTTC. Its protein is CASNGDGKTQYF. Full variable domain (missing parts from reference TRBV7-9 and TRBJ2-5): DTGVSQNPRHKITKRGQNVTFRCDPISEHNRLYWYRQTLGQGPEFLTYFQNEAQLEKSRLLSDRFSAERPKGSFSTLEIQRTEQGDSAMYLCASNGDGKTQYFGPGTRLLVL.

Relative to its sample, this clone is medium-sized (0.01 to 0.1%). The same CDR3 can be traced to other DNA sequences in this sample. The chain recombines TRBV7-6 with TRBJ2-5, with D unresolved. Germline V lookup: CDR1 SGHVS, CDR2 FNYEAQ. The CDR3 totals 13 residues. Trimming took 5 bases from V and 2 from J, leaving 9 bases between them. CDR3 DNA sequence: TGTGCCAGCAGCCGCGGACGGCAAGAGACCCAGTACTTC. Translation gives CASSRGRQETQYF. Full variable domain (missing parts from reference TRBV7-6 and TRBJ2-5): GAGVSQSPRYKVTKRGQDVALRCDPISGHVSLYWYRQALGQGPEFLTYFNYEAQQDKSGLPNDRFSAERPEGSISTLTIQRTEQRDSAMYRCASSRGRQETQYFGPGTRLLVL.

This clone came up a few times. The chain couples TRBV7-8 to TRBJ2-3; 7 bases are shared with TRBD2. J gave up 3 bases and V 3 bases, and 3 bases lay outside the gene matches. The germline gives CDR1 SGHVS, CDR2 FQNEAQ. The CDR3 totals 14 residues. CDR3 DNA: TGTGCCAGCAGCTTGTGGGGGGGAACAGATACGCAGTATTTT. Residues: CASSLWGGTDTQYF.

The chain joins TRBV25-1 to TRBJ2-1, with 8 positions matching TRBD2. Germline V gives CDR1 MGHDK, CDR2 SYGVNS. CDR3 length equals 13 residues. Unmatched junction bases numbered 9, after V lost 8 bases and J lost 9 bases. The CDR3 coding sequence is TGTGCCAGCGCCCTTAGCGGGGAGGCTGAGCAGTTCTTC. It translates to CASALSGEAEQFF. Full variable domain (remainder filled in from reference TRBV25-1 and TRBJ2-1): EADIYQTPRYLVIGTGKKITLECSQTMGHDKMYWYQQDPGMELHLIHYSYGVNSTEKGDLSSESTVSRIRTEHFPLTLESARPSHTSQYLCASALSGEAEQFFGPGTRLTVL.

The chain joins TRBV11-3 to TRBJ2-5, with D perhaps matching TRBD2 (6 bases). CDR3 length: 19 residues. Trimming stripped 0 bases from V and 1 base from J, with 21 bases between. CDR1 and CDR2 (germline): SGHNT, YENEEA. DNA of the CDR3: TGTGCCAGCAGCTTAGACCGATTAGGGACTCCTTCCACCCAAGAGACCCAGTACTTC. The encoded protein is CASSLDRLGTPSTQETQYF.

Note on this clone: This sample includes further DNA sequences coding for the same CDR3. The rearrangement joins TRBV14 to TRBJ1-3; the D gene is possibly TRBD1 (6 bases). The germline V gene encodes CDR1 SGHDN and CDR2 FVKESK. This CDR3 is 15 amino acids long. Trimming removed 1 base from V and 2 bases from J, with 9 bases in between. In DNA form, the CDR3 reads TGTGCCAGCAGCCAAGGATCAGGGGCTGGAAACACCATATATTTT. Translated, it gives CASSQGSGAGNTIYF.